These 18 T cell receptor beta chains came from one sample sequenced in a study of CD8 T cells in ankylosing spondylitis. TCRdb fed the 5' RACE reads into MiXCR, producing one record per CDR3 protein. Found here are a few hundred thousand distinct CDR3 sequences, roughly 22% of them singletons; the top ten hold around 13%. Sequencing input: blood, either unsorted or a sorted T cell fraction (not recorded which). All receptors derive from a male donor with ankylosing spondylitis or in good health (not recorded which).

The chain couples TRBV9 to TRBJ2-5, with D maybe TRBD2 (5 bases). Per germline, CDR1 SGDLS and CDR2 YYNGEE. Trimming removed 0 bases at V and 4 bases at J, with 16 bases between. This CDR3 has 16 residues. The CDR3 coding sequence is TGTGCCAGCAGCGTAGGTCAAGAGGGTATGGGAGAGACCCAGTACTTC. Its translation is CASSVGQEGMGETQYF.

This clonotype was seen more than once but under ten times. The gene calls are TRBV20-1 and TRBJ2-7; D is uncertain. The V end was cut by 4 bases, the J end by 1 base, with 14 bases between. Per germline, CDR1 DFQATT and CDR2 SNEGSKA (reference sequence). The CDR3 totals 14 residues. The CDR3 loop is CSATRVTESYEQYF. In DNA, the CDR3 is TGCAGTGCTACCCGAGTGACGGAATCCTACGAGCAGTACTTC.

This clonotype was counted a few times. V gene TRBV12-3 or TRBV12-4 combines with J gene TRBJ1-1; no firm D call. V gave up 5 bases and J gave up 1 base, with 11 bases separating them. The CDR3 has 14 residues. CDR3 in amino acids: CASSPGLGNTEAFF. The CDR3 nucleotides read TGTGCCAGCAGTCCGGGCCTGGGGAACACTGAAGCTTTCTTT.

Only a few counts were recorded for this clonotype. DNA for the CDR3: TGTGCCAGCAGTGTCATATTGAACACTGAAGCTTTCTTT. The encoded protein is CASSVILNTEAFF. The gene calls are TRBV2 and TRBJ1-1; D unresolved. The CDR3 runs to 13 residues. Looked up from germline, CDR1 is SNHLY and CDR2 is FYNNEI. V was clipped by 4 bases and J by 0 bases, with 6 bases between them.

This clonotype has a count of ten or more. At one end, the junction sequence differs from germline, possibly due to a read error. The J gene is TRBJ2-7, the V gene TRBV4-1; the D is unclear. The germline CDR1 and CDR2 sequences are MGHRA and YSYEKL. This CDR3 is built from 14 residues. The DNA of the CDR3 is TGTGCCAGCAGCCAAGTCGGTGTAAGCTACGAGCAGTACTTC. Protein sequence: CASSQVGVSYEQYF.

The V gene is TRBV7-2, the J gene TRBJ1-1, with D perhaps matching TRBD1 (5 bases). Per germline, CDR1 SGHTA and CDR2 FQGNSA. The CDR3 has 12 amino acids. Deletions cut 5 bases from V and 10 bases from J, with 14 bases between. The CDR3 DNA sequence: TGTGCCAGCAGCCCATACGGGGGAGCAGCTTTCTTT. This codes for CASSPYGGAAFF.

A few counts support this clonotype. The chain joins TRBV6-5 to TRBJ2-3; 9 positions agree with TRBD2. J gave up 1 base and V 0 bases, and 8 bases lay outside the gene matches. The CDR3 is 18 residues long. Germline lookup yields CDR1 MNHEY and CDR2 SVGAGI. CDR3 sequence (DNA): TGTGCCAGCAGTTACTCGATGCCCGGCGGGGGGGGCACAGATACGCAGTATTTT. Translation: CASSYSMPGGGGTDTQYF.

This clonotype was counted a few times. V gene TRBV7-2 combines with J gene TRBJ2-3; D gene uncertain. Germline CDR1 reads SGHTA; CDR2 reads FQGNSA. The CDR3 sequence is 12 residues long. Trimming pared 8 bases from V and 4 bases from J, leaving 10 bases between. As DNA, the CDR3 is TGTGCCAGCGGCGGACCTTCAGATACGCAGTATTTT. Its translation: CASGGPSDTQYF.

In this sample, this clonotype turned up a few times. This chain connects TRBV4-1 to TRBJ2-5, with D maybe TRBD1 (6 bases). The length of the CDR3 is 14 residues. Germline V CDR1 and CDR2: MGHRA, YSYEKL. The V end lost 3 bases, the J end lost 4 bases, and 12 bases lay between the germline ends. The CDR3 region is CASSQNREGETQYF. The CDR3 DNA sequence: TGCGCCAGCAGCCAGAACAGGGAAGGAGAGACCCAGTACTTC.

The gene calls are TRBV4-1 and TRBJ1-4; no firm D call. Trimming shortened V by 0 bases and J by 5 bases, and 10 bases separated the two germline ends. Looked up from germline, CDR1 is MGHRA and CDR2 is YSYEKL. CDR3 length equals 15 residues. CDR3 sequence (DNA): TGCGCCAGCAGCCAAGAAAGGGCCGGGAATGAAAAACTGTTTTTT. It codes for CASSQERAGNEKLFF.

This clonotype was picked up a small number of times. The rearrangement links TRBV29-1 to TRBJ2-7; TRBD1 agrees at 7 bases. The CDR3 is 15 residues long. V dropped 3 bases and J dropped 4; count of bases not matched to a gene: 12. CDR1 and CDR2 (germline): SQVTM, ANQGSEA. The chain's CDR3 is CSVEHGAGGRYEQYF. The CDR3 coding sequence is TGCAGCGTTGAGCACGGGGCAGGGGGTAGGTACGAGCAGTACTTC.

This clonotype was seen more than once but under ten times. The chain uses TRBV20-1 and TRBJ2-1, with 9 bases matching TRBD2. The CDR3 is made up of 16 amino acids. Germline loops: CDR1 DFQATT, CDR2 SNEGSKA (reference sequence). V dropped 1 base and J dropped 6; count of bases not matched to a gene: 10. CDR3 sequence: CSARGGLAGLPNEQFF. CDR3 DNA: TGCAGTGCTAGAGGGGGTCTAGCGGGGTTACCCAATGAGCAGTTCTTC.

This clonotype was detected only a few times. This chain joins TRBV29-1 and TRBJ1-1, with TRBD1 matching over 8 bases. The CDR3 has 14 amino acids. The V and J ends lost 5 bases and 0 bases, in that order; junction bases with no gene match: 5. CDR1 is SQVTM, CDR2 ANQGSEA, per germline. The CDR3, as DNA: TGCAGCGTTACAGGGGGAATAATGAACACTGAAGCTTTCTTT. It codes for CSVTGGIMNTEAFF.

The chain combines TRBV13 with TRBJ2-5, with TRBD2 matching 16 bases. Germline V lookup: CDR1 PRHDT, CDR2 FYEKMQ (reference sequence). The junction had 8 bases not matched to a gene; V was cut back by 5 bases and J by 5 bases. The CDR3 length is 17 residues. Here the CDR3 reads CASSPGTSGGASETQYF. The CDR3 bases are TGTGCCAGCAGCCCCGGGACTAGCGGGGGGGCTTCGGAGACCCAGTACTTC.

The rearrangement joins TRBV4-1 to TRBJ2-1; 15 nucleotides align to TRBD2. CDR3 length equals 16 residues. V lost 1 base and J lost 10; bases outside the gene matches: 5. Per the germline V gene, CDR1 is MGHRA and CDR2 is YSYEKL. CDR3 loop: CASSQGTSGGASEQFF. CDR3 nucleotides: TGCGCCAGCAGCCAAGGGACTAGCGGGGGGGCCAGCGAGCAGTTCTTC.

This rearrangement joins TRBV11-2 to TRBJ2-7; 8 bases are shared with TRBD1. V dropped 4 bases and J dropped 0; count of bases not matched to a gene: 5. The CDR3 has 15 residues. CDR1 SGHAT and CDR2 FQNNGV come from the germline V gene. The CDR3 DNA follows: TGTGCCAGCAGCTACGGACAGGGCAGCTCCTACGAGCAGTACTTC. This encodes CASSYGQGSSYEQYF.

This clonotype has only a few counts. This chain's CDR3 is CSAHVWGSRTGAYEQYF. DNA of the CDR3: TGCAGCGCCCATGTCTGGGGAAGTCGGACAGGGGCGTACGAGCAGTACTTC. This sequence joins TRBV29-1 and TRBJ2-7, with 9 bases matching TRBD1. Per germline, CDR1 SQVTM and CDR2 ANQGSEA. V lost 7 bases, J lost 4 bases, and 20 bases stayed unmatched. This CDR3 spans 17 amino acids.

The chain links TRBV6-1 to TRBJ2-7; no definite D call. Deletions cut 8 bases from V and 6 bases from J, with 17 bases between. This CDR3 has 13 amino acids. Germline V CDR1 and CDR2: MNHNS, SASEGT. Here the CDR3 DNA reads TGTGCCAGCCGCGTATCCGGTGGTCTCGAGCAGTACTTC. It yields the protein CASRVSGGLEQYF.